The text below deals with one TCR beta chain. Its antigen is unknown. Data came from immunoSEQ multiplex PCR; TCRdb stores just in-frame clones and leaves some out. The repertoire includes several thousand clones, about 80% of them detected once, and approximately 10% sits in the top ten. These data belong to a study of immune cell composition in non-small cell lung cancer. Points from the study as a whole: Top 10 clone scores and clonality were higher in squamous than adenocarcinoma. Tumour TCR-beta clonality showed no significant link to smoking pack-years. TIL tumour reactivity correlated with maximal tumour-associated clone frequency in adenocarcinoma.

Genomic DNA came from frozen unsorted single-cell suspensions. The sequencing input was lung tumor tissue. This clonotype originated in a human donor with non-small cell lung cancer.

The CDR3 sequence: CASSLQGNYGYTF. The CDR3 nucleotides are TGCGCCAGCAGCTTACAGGGGAACTATGGCTACACCTTC. The chain joins TRBV5-1 to TRBJ1-2; 7 bases line up with TRBD1. V lost 2 bases, J lost 2 bases, and 0 bases stayed unmatched. Looked up from germline, CDR1 is SGHRS and CDR2 is YFSETQ. This CDR3 is built from 13 residues.